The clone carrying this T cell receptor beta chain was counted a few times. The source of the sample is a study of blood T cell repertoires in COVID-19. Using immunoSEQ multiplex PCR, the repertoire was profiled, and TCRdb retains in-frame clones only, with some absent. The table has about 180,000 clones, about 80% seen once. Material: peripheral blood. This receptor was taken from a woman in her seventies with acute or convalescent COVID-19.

The CDR3 region has the DNA TGTGCCAGCAGCTTAGCAGGACAGGGGCGGGCTTTCTTT. Its protein is CASSLAGQGRAFF. The rearrangement links TRBV7-9 to TRBJ1-1, with 9 bases fitting TRBD1. The CDR3 sequence is 13 residues long. From germline, CDR1 is SEHNR and CDR2 FQNEAQ (reference sequence). The V gene end was trimmed by 0 bases and the J gene end by 11 bases; junction bases not matched to a gene: 4.